The next 30 T cell receptor beta chains were all read from a single sample in a study of T cells in Graves' hyperthyroidism and ophthalmopathy. From RNA transcripts, TCR beta CDR3 regions were amplified. Using the HTBI primer set, a first-round RT-PCR was run on the TCR CDR3. TCRdb reprocessed the multiplex PCR reads via MiXCR and lists one record per CDR3 protein. The table lists 490,000 or so distinct CDR3 sequences, 15% to 20% of them singletons. The specimen was blood. These receptor sequences come from a woman aged 25 to 39 with Graves' ophthalmopathy.

The gene calls are TRBV28 and TRBJ2-7, with D possibly being TRBD1 (5 bases). This CDR3 comprises 14 residues. Germline V CDR1 and CDR2: MDHEN, SYDVKM. CDR3 in DNA: TGTGCATCAGATTCAAACCAGGGTTCTTACGAGCAGTACTTC. Translation gives CASDSNQGSYEQYF.

In its sample, this clonotype was seen a few times. The V and J genes are TRBV7-9 and TRBJ2-7; 8 bases fit TRBD1. The CDR3 length is 17 residues. CDR1 is SEHNR and CDR2 is FQNEAQ in the germline V gene (reference sequence). J lost 0 bases, V lost 5 bases, and 12 bases had no gene match. CDR3 bases: TGTGCCAGCAGCGAACCAAATTCGGGACAGGTCTCCTACGAGCAGTACTTC. Translation: CASSEPNSGQVSYEQYF.

This clonotype was counted between two and nine times. CDR3 loop: CASSFKREGSPYEQYF. The CDR3 DNA follows: TGTGCCAGCTCATTTAAGCGGGAGGGATCACCCTACGAGCAGTACTTC. This sequence joins TRBV18 and TRBJ2-7; TRBD2 agrees at 10 bases. Per the germline V gene, CDR1 is KGHSH and CDR2 is LQKENI. The CDR3 is 16 residues long. J was trimmed by 2 bases and V by 5 bases; bases with no gene match: 9. The whole variable domain, filled in from reference TRBV18 and TRBJ2-7, reads NAGVMQNPRHLVRRRGQEARLRCSPMKGHSHVYWYRQLPEEGLKFMVYLQKENIIDESGMPKERFSAEFPKEGPSILRIQQVVRGDSAAYFCASSFKREGSPYEQYFGPGTRLTVT.

The V gene is TRBV19, the J gene TRBJ2-3; the match to TRBD2 covers 9 bases. J gave up 4 bases and V 8 bases, and 7 bases lay outside the gene matches. The CDR3 loop spans 14 amino acids. Germline CDR1 reads LNHDA; CDR2 reads SQIVND (reference sequence). CDR3: CASGRGTSPDTQYF. In DNA, the CDR3 is TGTGCCAGTGGGAGAGGGACTAGCCCAGATACGCAGTATTTT.

J is TRBJ1-5 and V is TRBV28; 12 bases map to TRBD1. The germline V gene encodes CDR1 MDHEN and CDR2 SYDVKM. V was clipped by 5 bases and J by 4 bases; unmatched bases: 3. The CDR3 has 15 residues. The CDR3 loop is CASSGTGGGNQPQHF. The CDR3 region has the DNA TGTGCCAGCAGTGGGACAGGGGGCGGGAATCAGCCCCAGCATTTT.

This clonotype has more than one count but fewer than ten. This rearrangement joins TRBV7-9 to TRBJ2-3, with 8 bases matching TRBD1. From germline, CDR1 is SEHNR and CDR2 FQNEAQ (reference sequence). V lost 6 bases to trimming and J lost 4 bases; unmatched junction nucleotides: 6. The CDR3 extends over 14 amino acids. The CDR3 DNA reads TGTGCCAGCAGGGTGGACAGGGACCCAGATACGCAGTATTTT. It codes for CASRVDRDPDTQYF.

The chain couples TRBV25-1 to TRBJ1-1; no definite D call. Germline V gene sequence: CDR1 MGHDK, CDR2 SYGVNS. Trimming took 1 base from V and 7 from J, leaving 13 bases between them. The CDR3 is made up of 14 amino acids. The CDR3, as DNA: TGTGCCAGCAGTGAATCCGGACGGGCCCATGAAGCTTTCTTT. Translated: CASSESGRAHEAFF.

This clonotype was seen at least ten times. The rearrangement links TRBV20-1 to TRBJ2-1; D might be TRBD2 (5 bases). Germline CDR1 is DFQATT and CDR2 is SNEGSKA (reference sequence). There are 13 residues in the CDR3. V shed 7 bases and J shed 8 bases, with 18 bases lying between them. The CDR3 is CSVEGFPPDEQFF. The DNA of the CDR3 is TGCAGTGTCGAGGGATTCCCCCCCGATGAGCAGTTCTTC.

The chain links TRBV14 to TRBJ1-4, with 8 bases lining up with TRBD1. From germline, CDR1 is SGHDN and CDR2 FVKESK. This CDR3 is built from 19 residues. V shed 0 bases, J shed 7 bases, and the junction held 16 bases outside the gene matches. The CDR3 region has the DNA TGTGCCAGCAGCCAAGATCCCACAGGGGGGTCGTTCGGGAGTGAAAAACTGTTTTTT. Its translation is CASSQDPTGGSFGSEKLFF.

This clonotype was counted between two and nine times. The V call is TRBV5-6, the J call TRBJ2-5, with 9 bases aligning to TRBD2. Germline CDR1 reads SGHDT; CDR2 reads YYEEEE. J lost 5 bases, V lost 0 bases, and 17 bases had no gene match. This CDR3 contains 19 residues. This CDR3 reads CASSLEGLAIGGWTETQYF. The CDR3 DNA follows: TGTGCCAGCAGCTTGGAGGGACTAGCTATTGGGGGTTGGACGGAGACCCAGTACTTC.

The V gene is TRBV25-1, the J gene TRBJ1-1; no reliable D call. Germline values: CDR1 MGHDK, CDR2 SYGVNS. There are 12 residues in the CDR3. Trimming took 4 bases from V and 7 from J, leaving 10 bases between them. This CDR3 reads CASSGFRGEAFF. In nucleotides, the CDR3 is TGTGCCAGCAGTGGCTTTAGAGGTGAAGCTTTCTTT.

This clonotype was detected a few times. This rearrangement joins TRBV20-1 to TRBJ2-7; no clear D. Per germline, CDR1 DFQATT and CDR2 SNEGSKA (reference sequence). The CDR3 sequence is 14 residues long. Trimming left V 3 bases short and J 1 base short, with 13 bases between. The CDR3 spells CSARFPQISYEQYF. The CDR3 DNA reads as TGCAGTGCTAGGTTTCCCCAGATTTCCTACGAGCAGTACTTC.

There are a few counts of this clonotype. The rearrangement links TRBV14 to TRBJ2-7; TRBD2 might be the D (5 bases). The germline V gene encodes CDR1 SGHDN and CDR2 FVKESK. With 1 base removed from V and 7 bases from J, the gap between germline ends came to 20 bases. The CDR3 extends over 16 amino acids. CDR3 DNA: TGTGCCAGCAGCCAAGGAGTCACCTTGTTGTCGGGGGAGCAGTACTTC. This codes for CASSQGVTLLSGEQYF.

The rearrangement joins TRBV7-2 to TRBJ2-3; 7 bases align to TRBD2. Germline lookup yields CDR1 SGHTA and CDR2 FQGNSA. V gave up 4 bases and J gave up 2 bases; unmatched junction bases: 9. The CDR3 contains 16 residues. The DNA for the CDR3 is TGTGCCAGCAGCTGGGAAGCGGGGATGTCCACAGATACGCAGTATTTT. It yields the protein CASSWEAGMSTDTQYF.

On this clonotype itself: The junction departs from the called germline gene at one end, perhaps through a read error. V and J are TRBV27 and TRBJ2-4, with TRBD2 matching 12 bases. The CDR3 loop spans 16 amino acids. Germline V gene data show CDR1 as MNHEY and CDR2 as SMNVEV (reference sequence). The CDR3 DNA reads as TGTGCCAGCAGTCCCAGACTAGCGGGAGCCAAAAACAGTCAGTACTTC. Protein sequence: CASSPRLAGAKNSQYF.

This clonotype was detected many times. This chain uses TRBV24-1 with TRBJ2-3, with D unclear. The CDR3 sequence is 15 residues long. Germline CDR1 and CDR2: KGHDR and SFDVKD. The V end lost 5 bases, the J end lost 4 bases, and 15 bases lay between the germline ends. CDR3 sequence reads: CATSATLPSADTQYF. For the CDR3, the DNA is TGTGCCACCAGTGCCACACTTCCTTCTGCAGATACGCAGTATTTT.

The table lists this clonotype with a count of one. V gene TRBV6-1 combines with J gene TRBJ1-5, with D possibly TRBD1 on 6 matching bases. Trimming cost V 6 bases and J 0 bases, with 21 bases left between them. CDR3 length: 18 residues. The germline CDR1 and CDR2 sequences are MNHNS and SASEGT. CDR3 protein: CASSPTGARRISNQPQHF. CDR3 DNA: TGTGCCAGCAGCCCCACGGGGGCCCGGAGGATTAGCAATCAGCCCCAGCATTTT.

This clonotype was detected many times. V is TRBV6-2 or TRBV6-3 and J is TRBJ2-1; 7 positions agree with TRBD1. The CDR3 extends over 14 amino acids. CDR1 is MNHEY and CDR2 is SVGEGT in the germline V gene. The V segment lost 2 bases and the J segment 8 bases; nucleotides outside the gene matches: 6. CDR3 bases: TGTGCCAGCAGTTACCCACAGGGGCGGTATGAGCAGTTCTTC. It yields the protein CASSYPQGRYEQFF.

The chain links TRBV29-1 to TRBJ1-6; 8 nucleotides match TRBD1. With 5 bases clipped from V and 2 bases from J, the junction kept 5 bases outside the gene matches. Germline V CDR1 and CDR2: SQVTM, ANQGSEA. The CDR3 sequence is 15 residues long. CDR3: CSVRQGSAYNSPLHF. CDR3 sequence (DNA): TGCAGCGTTAGACAGGGGTCGGCCTATAATTCACCCCTCCACTTT.

This clonotype was recorded many times. V usage is TRBV11-2 and J usage is TRBJ2-3; the match to TRBD2 covers 8 bases. CDR1 is SGHAT and CDR2 is FQNNGV in the germline V gene. Trimming cost V 5 bases and J 8 bases; bases outside gene matches: 6. This CDR3 comprises 13 residues. Here the CDR3 DNA reads TGTGCCAGCAGCCCTGCCGGGGGGGGTACGCAGTATTTT. Amino acid sequence: CASSPAGGGTQYF.

DNA of the CDR3: TGTGCCACCAACGTCGACAGGGACTACAATGAGCAGTTCTTC. Encoded protein: CATNVDRDYNEQFF. The chain recombines TRBV15 with TRBJ2-1, with 7 bases lining up with TRBD1. This CDR3 has 14 residues. CDR1 and CDR2 (germline): LNHNV, YYDKDF (reference sequence). V gave up 7 bases and J gave up 3 bases; unmatched junction bases: 6.

This clonotype appeared many times. This chain joins TRBV5-1 and TRBJ1-2; 12 nucleotides align to TRBD1. This CDR3 is 15 amino acids long. Germline V CDR1 and CDR2: SGHRS, YFSETQ. The V segment lost 0 bases and the J segment 6 bases; nucleotides outside the gene matches: 3. In DNA form, the CDR3 reads TGCGCCAGCAGCTTGGAGGGACAGGGGGCTAATGGCTACACCTTC. The encoded protein is CASSLEGQGANGYTF. Variable domain in full (rest from reference TRBV5-1 and TRBJ1-2): KAGVTQTPRYLIKTRGQQVTLSCSPISGHRSVSWYQQTPGQGLQFLFEYFSETQRNKGNFPGRFSGRQFSNSRSEMNVSTLELGDSALYLCASSLEGQGANGYTFGSGTRLTVV.

This chain connects TRBV24-1 to TRBJ1-2, with D uncertain. Per germline, CDR1 KGHDR and CDR2 SFDVKD. The CDR3 extends over 13 amino acids. V lost 3 bases and J lost 8, with 12 bases in between. CDR3 sequence: CATSDPLSGGYTF. The CDR3 DNA reads TGTGCCACCAGTGATCCCCTCTCGGGGGGCTACACCTTC.

V gene TRBV7-3 combines with J gene TRBJ2-1, with 7 bases lining up with TRBD1. The V gene end was trimmed by 2 bases and the J gene end by 3 bases; junction bases not matched to a gene: 4. CDR3 length: 15 amino acids. Germline V lookup: CDR1 SGHTA, CDR2 FQGTGA. CDR3: CASSLGDRDYNEQFF. CDR3 in DNA: TGTGCCAGCAGCTTAGGGGACAGAGACTACAATGAGCAGTTCTTC.

This clonotype was seen ten or more times. The chain combines TRBV20-1 with TRBJ2-1; perhaps TRBD2 as D (5 bases). The ends were cut back, 3 bases at V and 2 bases at J, with 14 bases in the middle. The CDR3 is 15 residues long. Per the germline V gene, CDR1 is DFQATT and CDR2 is SNEGSKA (reference sequence). CDR3 in DNA: TGCAGTGCTAGCCCCTACGGGGTAACCTACAATGAGCAGTTCTTC. Residues: CSASPYGVTYNEQFF.

This clonotype was found many times. This chain connects TRBV7-2 to TRBJ2-3; D is tentatively TRBD1 or TRBD2 (5 bases each). Germline V gene sequence: CDR1 SGHTA, CDR2 FQGNSA. This CDR3 comprises 15 residues. Trimming removed 2 bases from V and 5 bases from J, with 14 bases in between. Here the CDR3 DNA reads TGTGCCAGCAGCTTACGCGAGGGGATAAGAGATACGCAGTATTTT. This codes for CASSLREGIRDTQYF. The entire variable domain, with the rest obtained from reference TRBV7-2 and TRBJ2-3, is as follows: GAGVSQSPSNKVTEKGKDVELRCDPISGHTALYWYRQSLGQGLEFLIYFQGNSAPDKSGLPSDRFSAERTGGSVSTLTIQRTQQEDSAVYLCASSLREGIRDTQYFGPGTRLTVL.

A remark on this clonotype: Possible read error: a much larger clone is one base away. The chain has TRBV20-1 and TRBJ1-1, with unresolved D. Germline V gene data show CDR1 as DFQATT and CDR2 as SNEGSKA (reference sequence). The CDR3 runs 13 residues. Trimming stripped 3 bases from V and 4 bases from J, with 12 bases between. The CDR3: CSARWGGGTEAFF. CDR3 nucleotide sequence: TGCAGTGCTAGGTGGGGAGGAGGCACTGAAGCTTTCTTT.

The rearrangement joins TRBV5-1 to TRBJ2-5, with D hard to call. Looked up from germline, CDR1 is SGHRS and CDR2 is YFSETQ. The length of the CDR3 is 15 residues. With 1 base removed from V and 7 bases from J, the gap between germline ends came to 17 bases. The CDR3 region is CASSLMDAASGTQYF. The CDR3 bases are TGCGCCAGCAGCTTGATGGATGCTGCTTCGGGGACCCAGTACTTC.

As regards this clonotype: Here the CDR3 omits its conserved ending phenylalanine or tryptophan, so a read error is the likely source. The genes are TRBV12-3 or TRBV12-4 and TRBJ1-1; D gene uncertain. This CDR3 comprises 13 residues. Trimming pared 3 bases from V and 1 base from J, leaving 6 bases between. The CDR3 DNA is TGTGCCAGCAGTTTGTCGGGGAACACTGAAGCTTTCTCT. Translated, it gives CASSLSGNTEAFS.

This clonotype showed up just a few times. The chain recombines TRBV14 with TRBJ1-1; the D gene is possibly TRBD1 (5 bases). The CDR3 contains 14 residues. Germline lookup yields CDR1 SGHDN and CDR2 FVKESK. The germline V and J ends were trimmed by 4 bases and 4 bases, with 13 bases remaining between them. The CDR3 here is CASSPMRRGTEAFF. Here the CDR3 DNA reads TGTGCCAGCAGCCCCATGAGAAGGGGCACTGAAGCTTTCTTT.